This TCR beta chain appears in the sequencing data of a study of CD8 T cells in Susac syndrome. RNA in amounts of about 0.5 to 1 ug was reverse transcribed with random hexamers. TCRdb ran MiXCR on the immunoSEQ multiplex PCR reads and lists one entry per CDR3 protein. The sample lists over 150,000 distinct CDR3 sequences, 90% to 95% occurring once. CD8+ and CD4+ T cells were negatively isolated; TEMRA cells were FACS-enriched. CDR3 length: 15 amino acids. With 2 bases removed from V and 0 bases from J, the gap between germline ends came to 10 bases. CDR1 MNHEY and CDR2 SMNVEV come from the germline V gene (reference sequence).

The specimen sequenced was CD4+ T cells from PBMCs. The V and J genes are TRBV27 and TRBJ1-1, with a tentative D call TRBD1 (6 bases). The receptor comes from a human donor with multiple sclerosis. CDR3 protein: CASSLSTGLNTEAFF. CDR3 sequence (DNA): TGTGCCAGCAGTTTAAGTACAGGGCTGAACACTGAAGCTTTCTTT.